The text below deals with one T cell receptor (beta chain). This record comes from a study of cytomegalovirus exposure and HLA in healthy donors. Primers included in the PCR were 60 Vbeta and 13 Jbeta primers. The data were produced by immunoSEQ multiplex PCR, yet TCRdb's version contains in-frame clones alone and is incomplete. The data contain 81,000 or so clones, more than 55% of them singletons. Looked up from germline, CDR1 is MNHEY and CDR2 is SMNVEV (reference sequence). The CDR3 spans 15 residues. Trimming took 5 bases from V and 2 from J; bases not matched to a gene: 6. This rearrangement joins TRBV27 to TRBJ2-1; 7 bases are shared with TRBD2. The origin of this receptor is a woman in her twenties or thirties in good health and CMV-seropositive. The sequenced sample was PBMCs. Here the CDR3 DNA reads TGTGCCAGCAGTCCTACCCGGGGGGCCTACAATGAGCAGTTCTTC. Protein sequence: CASSPTRGAYNEQFF.